These 26 T cell receptor beta chains were all obtained from the same sample, sequenced in a study of T cells in Graves' hyperthyroidism and ophthalmopathy. Template material for amplifying TCR beta CDR3 regions consisted of RNA transcripts. Researchers ran a first-round RT-PCR on the TCR CDR3 using the HTBI primer set. Each CDR3 protein is one row after TCRdb ran MiXCR on the multiplex PCR reads. The table shows around 540,000 distinct CDR3 sequences, with approximately 16% occurring only once. Input material: blood. All receptors come from a young woman with Graves' ophthalmopathy.

This clonotype was counted between two and nine times. The J gene is TRBJ1-1, the V gene TRBV12-3 or TRBV12-4; TRBD1 might be the D (6 bases). Trimming took off 6 bases at V and 8 bases at J, with 13 bases between the two ends. This CDR3 region has 12 residues. The DNA for the CDR3 is TGTGCCAGCAGCCTGGGGACACCAGAAGCTTTCTTT. The encoded protein is CASSLGTPEAFF.

Ten or more counts support this clonotype. CDR3 in amino acids: CASSEAGDGYGYTF. CDR3 bases: TGTGCCAGCAGTGAAGCGGGGGACGGTTATGGCTACACCTTC. The V and J genes are TRBV6-1 and TRBJ1-2; possible D gene TRBD1, 5 bases. Trimming pared 0 bases from V and 5 bases from J, leaving 10 bases between. Germline V lookup: CDR1 MNHNS, CDR2 SASEGT. The CDR3 totals 14 residues.

The table lists this clonotype with a few counts. The chain recombines TRBV9 with TRBJ2-5, with D possibly TRBD1 on 6 matching bases. Looked up from germline, CDR1 is SGDLS and CDR2 is YYNGEE. V lost 3 bases and J 4 bases, leaving 16 bases between the germline ends. CDR3 length: 15 residues. This chain's CDR3 is CASSATGTNVETQYF. DNA for the CDR3: TGTGCCAGCAGCGCCACCGGGACAAACGTAGAGACCCAGTACTTC.

This clonotype turned up a few times. V and J are TRBV6-4 and TRBJ2-1, with D possibly TRBD2 on 6 matching bases. CDR3 length equals 14 residues. CDR1 and CDR2 (germline): MRHNA, SNTAGT. V was pared by 2 bases and J by 6 bases, with 11 bases between. CDR3 nucleotide sequence: TGTGCCAGCAGTGACGGTGCGGGACCCAATGAGCAGTTCTTC. Translating gives CASSDGAGPNEQFF.

This clonotype was counted between two and nine times. This chain uses TRBV28 with TRBJ1-2, with 7 positions matching TRBD1. This CDR3 region has 12 residues. The V and J ends lost 10 bases and 4 bases, in that order; junction bases with no gene match: 6. The germline V gene has CDR1 MDHEN and CDR2 SYDVKM. The CDR3 bases are TGTGCCACCCTGGGACAGCCCTATGGCTACACCTTC. Translated, it gives CATLGQPYGYTF.

This clonotype was seen only a few times. The chain couples TRBV29-1 to TRBJ2-2; 8 positions agree with TRBD1. The CDR3 covers 15 residues. The trim removed 1 base at V and 6 bases at J, leaving 7 bases unmatched. Germline lookup yields CDR1 SQVTM and CDR2 ANQGSEA. CDR3 residues: CSVEVPSQGAGELFF. In DNA, the CDR3 is TGCAGCGTTGAAGTCCCTTCACAGGGGGCCGGGGAGCTGTTTTTT.

V and J are TRBV6-9 and TRBJ1-6, with D maybe TRBD1 (6 bases). Trimming shortened V by 3 bases and J by 9 bases, and 15 bases separated the two germline ends. This CDR3 is built from 15 residues. Germline V lookup: CDR1 MNHGY, CDR2 SVAAGI. Here the CDR3 DNA reads TGTGCCAGCAGTTACGACAGGAAGATTGGTTCACCCCTCCACTTT. Translated, it gives CASSYDRKIGSPLHF.

This clonotype was counted at least ten times. J is TRBJ2-7 and V is TRBV5-1, with D perhaps TRBD1 (5 bases). Trimming pared 2 bases from V and 2 bases from J, leaving 11 bases between. There are 14 residues in the CDR3. Germline CDR1 is SGHRS and CDR2 is YFSETQ. The CDR3, as DNA: TGCGCCAGCAGCTTACAGGCTTCCACCTACGAGCAGTACTTC. This encodes CASSLQASTYEQYF.

This clonotype came up a few times. V usage is TRBV20-1 and J usage is TRBJ2-1; TRBD2 agrees at 12 bases. The length of the CDR3 is 15 residues. CDR1 is DFQATT and CDR2 is SNEGSKA in the germline V gene (reference sequence). CDR3 amino acids: CSRRLAGDSYNEQFF. The DNA for the CDR3 is TGCAGCCGTCGACTAGCGGGGGACTCCTACAATGAGCAGTTCTTC.

V usage is TRBV27 and J usage is TRBJ2-1, with D perhaps TRBD1 (6 bases). The ends were cut back, 3 bases at V and 8 bases at J, with 11 bases in the middle. CDR1 is MNHEY, CDR2 SMNVEV, per germline (reference sequence). There are 13 residues in the CDR3. The CDR3 here is CASSFLRGHEQFF. The CDR3 DNA is TGTGCCAGCAGTTTTCTCAGGGGCCATGAGCAGTTCTTC.

This clonotype has just a few counts. V and J are TRBV20-1 and TRBJ2-1; TRBD2 matches 8 bases. CDR1 DFQATT and CDR2 SNEGSKA come from the germline V gene (reference sequence). The CDR3 contains 15 residues. V lost 3 bases, J lost 5 bases, and 9 bases stayed unmatched. The CDR3 loop reads CSASLSGRGHNEQFF. The CDR3 coding sequence is TGCAGTGCTAGTCTAAGCGGGAGAGGGCACAATGAGCAGTTCTTC.

This clonotype was recorded at least ten times. The chain combines TRBV7-2 with TRBJ1-1; D not certain. Germline CDR1 SGHTA, CDR2 FQGNSA. The germline V and J ends were trimmed by 9 bases and 2 bases, with 7 bases remaining between them. The CDR3 length is 11 residues. The DNA for the CDR3 is TGTGCCAGTAAACAAAACACTGAAGCTTTCTTT. Encoded protein: CASKQNTEAFF.

This sequence joins TRBV7-8 and TRBJ2-3, with 12 bases aligning to TRBD2. Germline CDR1 is SGHVS and CDR2 is FQNEAQ. CDR3 length: 16 residues. V shed 5 bases, J shed 6 bases, and the junction held 9 bases outside the gene matches. CDR3 nucleotides: TGTGCCAGCAGCGGGCAGACTAGCGGGGGACGGGATACGCAGTATTTT. Residues: CASSGQTSGGRDTQYF.

This clonotype appeared many times. The chain carries TRBV3-1 and TRBJ2-7; D is ambiguous. Germline V gives CDR1 LGHDT, CDR2 YNNKEL (reference sequence). Trimming shortened V by 4 bases and J by 0 bases, and 10 bases separated the two germline ends. The CDR3 covers 14 residues. The DNA for the CDR3 is TGTGCCAGCAGCCCTACCTTTAGCTCCTACGAGCAGTACTTC. Protein: CASSPTFSSYEQYF.

CDR3 residues: CASSQEATSNQPQHF. CDR3 bases: TGCGCCAGCAGCCAAGAGGCAACGAGCAATCAGCCCCAGCATTTT. V gene TRBV4-3 combines with J gene TRBJ1-5; no clear D gene. The CDR3 extends over 15 amino acids. Germline V gives CDR1 LGHNA, CDR2 YSLEER. With 0 bases removed from V and 1 base from J, the gap between germline ends came to 7 bases.

This clonotype was detected many times. CDR3 sequence (DNA): TGTGCCAGCAGCCCCGGGACACGAACTGAAGCTTTCTTT. Its translation: CASSPGTRTEAFF. The chain joins TRBV7-2 to TRBJ1-1; perhaps TRBD1 as D (6 bases). This CDR3 has 13 amino acids. Germline CDR1 reads SGHTA; CDR2 reads FQGNSA. Trimming removed 5 bases from V and 5 bases from J, with 12 bases in between. The full variable domain, its missing parts supplied by reference TRBV7-2 and TRBJ1-1, is GAGVSQSPSNKVTEKGKDVELRCDPISGHTALYWYRQSLGQGLEFLIYFQGNSAPDKSGLPSDRFSAERTGGSVSTLTIQRTQQEDSAVYLCASSPGTRTEAFFGQGTRLTVV.

This clonotype has a count of ten or more. This chain connects TRBV28 to TRBJ1-4; D possibly corresponds to TRBD1 (6 bases). Trimming shortened V by 7 bases and J by 4 bases, and 13 bases separated the two germline ends. Germline loops: CDR1 MDHEN, CDR2 SYDVKM. The CDR3 sequence is 14 residues long. CDR3 nucleotides: TGTGCCAGCACCTCAGGGGCAAATAATGAAAAACTGTTTTTT. Residues: CASTSGANNEKLFF.

This clonotype has ten or more counts. The gene calls are TRBV7-2 and TRBJ2-3; 13 positions match TRBD2. V dropped 5 bases and J dropped 0; count of bases not matched to a gene: 8. The germline V gene has CDR1 SGHTA and CDR2 FQGNSA. The CDR3 totals 18 residues. The CDR3 nucleotides read TGTGCCAGCAGCCCATACCAACTAGCGGGAGGGAGCACAGATACGCAGTATTTT. This codes for CASSPYQLAGGSTDTQYF.

This clonotype showed up many times. The V call is TRBV7-9, the J call TRBJ2-1, with D uncertain. The CDR3 consists of 15 residues. Trimming cost V 4 bases and J 1 base, with 11 bases left between them. Germline assignment: CDR1 SEHNR and CDR2 FQNEAQ (reference sequence). The chain's CDR3 is CASSSQGPSYNEQFF. CDR3 DNA: TGTGCCAGCAGCTCACAAGGACCATCCTACAATGAGCAGTTCTTC.

This clonotype was counted at least ten times. CDR3 coding DNA: TGCGCCAGCAGCTTGGCCGGACAGTTTGAAGCTTTCTTT. Translation: CASSLAGQFEAFF. The chain combines TRBV5-1 with TRBJ1-1; D may be TRBD1 (6 bases). This CDR3 is built from 13 residues. The V and J ends lost 0 bases and 7 bases respectively, with 10 bases between them. CDR1 is SGHRS, CDR2 YFSETQ, per germline.

CDR3 residues: CASSIVASGSGELFF. The CDR3 nucleotides read TGTGCCAGCAGCATTGTGGCTAGCGGGAGCGGGGAGCTGTTTTTT. The chain employs TRBV5-6 and TRBJ2-2, with 10 nucleotides matching TRBD2. This CDR3 has 15 residues. CDR1 and CDR2 from the germline V gene are SGHDT and YYEEEE. The V and J ends lost 4 bases and 7 bases, in that order; junction bases with no gene match: 7.

Only a few counts were recorded for this clonotype. The J gene is TRBJ1-2, the V gene TRBV29-1; D not certain. This CDR3 is built from 13 residues. In germline, CDR1 is SQVTM, CDR2 ANQGSEA. Trimming took 1 base from V and 5 from J, leaving 11 bases between them. The CDR3 nucleotides read TGCAGCGTTGAAGGGGATGGGCCTTATGGCTACACCTTC. This translates into CSVEGDGPYGYTF.

This chain uses TRBV9 with TRBJ2-5; D is ambiguous. The CDR3 is made up of 13 amino acids. Trimming cost V 6 bases and J 0 bases, with 9 bases left between them. Looked up from germline, CDR1 is SGDLS and CDR2 is YYNGEE. CDR3 region: CASTAANQETQYF. CDR3 in DNA: TGTGCCAGCACGGCAGCGAACCAAGAGACCCAGTACTTC.

The table lists this clonotype with many counts. The genes are TRBV7-2 and TRBJ2-7, with a weak D call TRBD1 (5 bases). The CDR3 is 14 residues long. Per germline, CDR1 SGHTA and CDR2 FQGNSA. Trimming removed 0 bases from V and 4 bases from J, with 10 bases in between. This CDR3 reads CASSLALTEYEQYF. The CDR3 bases are TGTGCCAGCAGCTTAGCGTTGACAGAATACGAGCAGTACTTC.

The chain recombines TRBV2 with TRBJ2-3, with 8 nucleotides matching TRBD2. The germline V gene encodes CDR1 SNHLY and CDR2 FYNNEI. This CDR3 contains 19 residues. J lost 1 base, V lost 3 bases, and 15 bases had no gene match. CDR3 in DNA: TGTGCCAGCAGTGAGGGACCAGCGGGAGAGGTTGCGTGCACAGATACGCAGTATTTT. Amino acids: CASSEGPAGEVACTDTQYF.

This clonotype has only a few counts. CDR3 sequence reads: CASSLALGGRLYGYTF. CDR3 nucleotide sequence: TGTGCCAGCAGTTTGGCGTTAGGGGGGCGCCTCTATGGCTACACCTTC. V is TRBV28 and J is TRBJ1-2; TRBD1 is a possible D gene (6 bases). The CDR3 is 16 residues long. V was trimmed by 3 bases and J by 4 bases, leaving 18 bases between them. CDR1 is MDHEN, CDR2 SYDVKM, per germline.